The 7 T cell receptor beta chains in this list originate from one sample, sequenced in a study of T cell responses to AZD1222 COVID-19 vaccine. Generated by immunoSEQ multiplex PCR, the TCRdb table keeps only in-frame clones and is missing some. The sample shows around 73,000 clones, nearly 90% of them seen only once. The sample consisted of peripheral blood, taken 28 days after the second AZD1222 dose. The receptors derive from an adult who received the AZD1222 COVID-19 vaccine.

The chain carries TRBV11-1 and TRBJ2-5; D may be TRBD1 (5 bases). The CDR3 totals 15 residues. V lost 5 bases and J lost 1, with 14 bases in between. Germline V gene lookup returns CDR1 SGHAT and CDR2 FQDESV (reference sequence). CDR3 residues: CASSGLKDSQETQYF. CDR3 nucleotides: TGTGCCAGCAGCGGTCTAAAAGACAGCCAAGAGACCCAGTACTTC. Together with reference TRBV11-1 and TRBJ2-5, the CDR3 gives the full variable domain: EAEVAQSPRYKITEKSQAVAFWCDPISGHATLYWYRQILGQGPELLVQFQDESVVDDSQLPKDRFSAERLKGVDSTLKIQPAELGDSAMYLCASSGLKDSQETQYFGPGTRLLVL.

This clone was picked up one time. CDR3 nucleotides: TGTGCCAGCAGTTGGGCCGGGCGGGACACCGGGGAGCTGTTTTTT. Its translation is CASSWAGRDTGELFF. The chain links TRBV27 to TRBJ2-2; a weak D match, TRBD2 (5 bases). Germline CDR1 is MNHEY and CDR2 is SMNVEV (reference sequence). The CDR3 has 15 residues. The V gene lost 4 bases and the J gene lost 3 bases, with 12 bases spanning the gap.

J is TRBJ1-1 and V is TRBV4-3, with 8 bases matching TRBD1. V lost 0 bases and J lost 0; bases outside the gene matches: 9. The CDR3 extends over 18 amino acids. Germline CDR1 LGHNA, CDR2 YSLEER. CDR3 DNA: TGCGCCAGCAGCCAAGAACCATTTACAGGGGGGGTGAACACTGAAGCTTTCTTT. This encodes CASSQEPFTGGVNTEAFF.

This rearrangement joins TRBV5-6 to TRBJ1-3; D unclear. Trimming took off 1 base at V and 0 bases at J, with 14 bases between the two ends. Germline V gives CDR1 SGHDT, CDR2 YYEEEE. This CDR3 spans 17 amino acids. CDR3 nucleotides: TGTGCCAGCAGCTTGCCCGGCGAAGGCAACTCTGGAAACACCATATATTTT. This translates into CASSLPGEGNSGNTIYF.

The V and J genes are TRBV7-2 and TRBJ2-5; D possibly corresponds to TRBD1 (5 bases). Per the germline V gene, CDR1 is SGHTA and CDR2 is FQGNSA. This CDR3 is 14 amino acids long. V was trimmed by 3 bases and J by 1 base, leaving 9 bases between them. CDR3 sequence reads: CASSFQGAQETQYF. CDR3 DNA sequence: TGTGCCAGCAGCTTCCAAGGGGCCCAAGAGACCCAGTACTTC.

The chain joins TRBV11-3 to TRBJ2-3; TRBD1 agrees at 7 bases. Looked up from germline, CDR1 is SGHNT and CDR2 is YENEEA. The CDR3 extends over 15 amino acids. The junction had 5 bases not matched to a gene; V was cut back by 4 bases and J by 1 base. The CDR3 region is CASSSGGLGTDTQYF. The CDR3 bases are TGTGCCAGCAGCTCAGGGGGTTTGGGCACAGATACGCAGTATTTT.

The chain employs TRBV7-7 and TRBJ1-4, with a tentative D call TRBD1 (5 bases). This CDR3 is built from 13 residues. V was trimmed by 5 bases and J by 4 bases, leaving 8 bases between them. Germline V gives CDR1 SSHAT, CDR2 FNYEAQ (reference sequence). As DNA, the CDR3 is TGTGCCAGCAGCGAACAGGTTAATGAAAAACTGTTTTTT. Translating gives CASSEQVNEKLFF.